A selection of T cell receptor beta chains follows, all from one sample in a study of vaccination and CD4 T cells after COVID-19. TCRdb fed the PCR reads into MiXCR, producing one record per CDR3 protein. The data show some 4,400 distinct CDR3 sequences, 30% to 35% seen once. Antigens for these TCRs are unknown. Sequenced: CD4+ T cells from blood, cultured in vitro. These receptors were collected from a human donor who had recovered from COVID-19. The conserved cysteine and the conserved F or W are not part of the CDR3 here. Fields, in order: V gene, J gene, CDR3 protein.

v_call: TRBV11-2
j_call: TRBJ2-2
cdr3_aa: ASSLGRLAVTGELF

v_call: TRBV5-1
j_call: TRBJ2-3
cdr3_aa: ASSFGLAGGPSTDTQY

v_call: TRBV20-1
j_call: TRBJ1-1
cdr3_aa: SARPRTGGTEAL

v_call: TRBV27
j_call: TRBJ2-7
cdr3_aa: ASSFAARGEQY

v_call: TRBV6-1
j_call: TRBJ2-2
cdr3_aa: ASRGTGVGAGELF

v_call: TRBV19
j_call: TRBJ2-3
cdr3_aa: ASSITESSTDTQY

v_call: TRBV19
j_call: TRBJ1-1
cdr3_aa: ASSMRENTEAF

v_call: TRBV7-2
j_call: TRBJ2-1
cdr3_aa: ASSPLGGNYAEQF

v_call: TRBV2
j_call: TRBJ2-3
cdr3_aa: ASSPDRPQTDTQY

v_call: TRBV6-2/TRBV6-3
j_call: TRBJ2-1
cdr3_aa: ASSYGGGAGNEQF

v_call: TRBV5-4
j_call: TRBJ2-7
cdr3_aa: ASSLQHYEQY

v_call: TRBV7-3
j_call: TRBJ2-5
cdr3_aa: ASSLNRDSRETQY

v_call: TRBV7-9
j_call: TRBJ2-5
cdr3_aa: ASSVPTGGGETQY

v_call: TRBV7-2
j_call: TRBJ1-5
cdr3_aa: ASSPPGQPQH

v_call: TRBV7-2
j_call: TRBJ1-3
cdr3_aa: ASSLEFSRFRNTIY

v_call: TRBV7-3
j_call: TRBJ2-5
cdr3_aa: ASSPGVSGGPQETQY

v_call: TRBV27
j_call: TRBJ2-5
cdr3_aa: ASSSTADLAQY

v_call: TRBV29-1
j_call: TRBJ2-5
cdr3_aa: SVGPDQETQY

v_call: TRBV7-2
j_call: TRBJ2-7
cdr3_aa: ASSGGTYEQY

v_call: TRBV20-1
j_call: TRBJ2-2
cdr3_aa: SARDSRWTSGTGELF

v_call: TRBV18
j_call: TRBJ2-5
cdr3_aa: ASSRSTEVQETQY

v_call: TRBV6-5
j_call: TRBJ1-1
cdr3_aa: ASSYTQGVGTEAF

v_call: TRBV7-2
j_call: TRBJ1-2
cdr3_aa: ASSLAASNYGYT

v_call: TRBV15
j_call: TRBJ2-7
cdr3_aa: ATSRGGTQAYEQY

v_call: TRBV6-5
j_call: TRBJ1-2
cdr3_aa: ASSYSRGEDGYT